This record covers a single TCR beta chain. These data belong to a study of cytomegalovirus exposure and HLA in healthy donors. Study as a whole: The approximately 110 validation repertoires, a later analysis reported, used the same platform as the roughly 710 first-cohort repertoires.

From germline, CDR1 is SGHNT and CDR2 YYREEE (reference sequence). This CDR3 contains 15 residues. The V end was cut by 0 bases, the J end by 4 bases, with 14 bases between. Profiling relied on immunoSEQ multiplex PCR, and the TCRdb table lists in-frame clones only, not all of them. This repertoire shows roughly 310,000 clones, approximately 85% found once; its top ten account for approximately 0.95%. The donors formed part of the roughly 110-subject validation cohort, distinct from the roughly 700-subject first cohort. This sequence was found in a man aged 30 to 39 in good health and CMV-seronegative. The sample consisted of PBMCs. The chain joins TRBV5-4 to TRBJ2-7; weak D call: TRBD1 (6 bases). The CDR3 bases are TGTGCCAGCAGCTTGGCCCCCGACAGGCGATACGAGCAGTACTTC. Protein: CASSLAPDRRYEQYF.